One and the same sample provided the 27 T cell receptor beta chains below, sequenced in a study of identical twins. TCRdb passed the 5' RACE reads through MiXCR, listing each CDR3 protein once. The sample carries a few hundred thousand distinct CDR3 sequences, around 8.8% recorded once. The data also belong to a second study, concerning yellow fever vaccine responses in identical twins.

Sequencing was done on a sample of memory (CD45RO+) T cells sorted from blood. The origin of the receptors is a woman aged 18-30 years in good health.

This clonotype was counted at least ten times. The chain links TRBV12-3 or TRBV12-4 to TRBJ2-6; 9 bases align to TRBD1. The CDR3 runs to 15 residues. J was trimmed by 13 bases and V by 3 bases; bases with no gene match: 10. In DNA, the CDR3 is TGTGCCAGCAGTTTTCGGACAGGGGTTATCTCAGTCCTGACTTTC. This sequence encodes CASSFRTGVISVLTF.

This clonotype has at least ten counts. The chain recombines TRBV7-9 with TRBJ1-1; TRBD1 agrees at 8 bases. Trimming removed 5 bases from V and 6 bases from J; junction bases left unmatched: 8. This CDR3 region has 14 residues. CDR1 and CDR2 from the germline V gene are SEHNR and FQNEAQ (reference sequence). The CDR3 here is CASSPRTGWAEAFF. CDR3 sequence (DNA): TGTGCCAGCAGCCCGCGGACAGGGTGGGCTGAAGCTTTCTTT.

This chain links TRBV20-1 with TRBJ2-1, with D possibly matching TRBD2 (5 bases). This CDR3 has 16 residues. The V and J ends lost 1 base and 7 bases respectively, with 20 bases between them. The germline V gene encodes CDR1 DFQATT and CDR2 SNEGSKA (reference sequence). The CDR3 region has the DNA TGCAGTGCTAGAGGGGATGGGCACCCCGGGGTTAATGAGCAGTTCTTC. It encodes CSARGDGHPGVNEQFF.

The table lists this clonotype with a few counts. V gene TRBV2 combines with J gene TRBJ2-7, with D perhaps matching TRBD1 (6 bases). The CDR3 runs 12 residues. Germline CDR1 and CDR2: SNHLY and FYNNEI. The germline V and J ends were trimmed by 11 bases and 2 bases, with 13 bases remaining between them. This CDR3 reads CAFRDTTYEQYF. CDR3 nucleotide sequence: TGTGCCTTCCGGGACACCACCTACGAGCAGTACTTC.

This clonotype was detected ten times or more. The V gene is TRBV7-6, the J gene TRBJ2-1, with 11 bases fitting TRBD2. The CDR3 totals 19 residues. Losses at the gene ends were 1 base for V and 0 bases for J; bases not matched to a gene: 8. CDR1 is SGHVS and CDR2 is FNYEAQ in the germline V gene. The CDR3 reads CASSLEASGGSSSYNEQFF. In DNA, the CDR3 is TGTGCCAGCAGCTTAGAGGCTAGCGGGGGGTCGAGCTCCTACAATGAGCAGTTCTTC.

The gene calls are TRBV6-2 or TRBV6-3 and TRBJ2-2; D remains unclear. Trimming cost V 6 bases and J 8 bases, with 7 bases left between them. Looked up from germline, CDR1 is MNHEY and CDR2 is SVGEGT. The CDR3 is made up of 11 amino acids. This chain's CDR3 is CASSHPGELFF. The CDR3 DNA follows: TGTGCCAGCAGCCACCCAGGGGAGCTGTTTTTT.

The chain has TRBV5-1 and TRBJ1-4; D remains ambiguous. CDR1 SGHRS and CDR2 YFSETQ come from the germline V gene. CDR3 length: 16 residues. V shed 4 bases and J shed 0 bases, with 13 bases lying between them. The CDR3, as DNA: TGCGCCAGCAGCCCCGGGAGTGGGGCAACTAATGAAAAACTGTTTTTT. Translating gives CASSPGSGATNEKLFF.

DNA for the CDR3: TGCAGCGTTGAAAAGGACAGAAGCACAGATACGCAGTATTTT. It encodes CSVEKDRSTDTQYF. The chain is built from TRBV29-1 and TRBJ2-3, with a possible D match to TRBD1 (6 bases). This CDR3 is 14 amino acids long. V shed 2 bases and J shed 0 bases, with 9 bases lying between them. Germline V CDR1 and CDR2: SQVTM, ANQGSEA.

This clonotype has just a few counts. The V call is TRBV11-2, the J call TRBJ1-1; D possibly corresponds to TRBD1 (5 bases). The V end lost 6 bases, the J end lost 0 bases, and 11 bases lay between the germline ends. Germline-derived CDR1 and CDR2 are SGHAT and FQNNGV. This CDR3 contains 14 residues. CDR3 DNA: TGTGCCAGCAGTATAGTGGGGGTGAACACTGAAGCTTTCTTT. It codes for CASSIVGVNTEAFF.

This chain joins TRBV3-1 and TRBJ2-2; D ambiguous. The V end lost 7 bases, the J end lost 2 bases, and 11 bases lay between the germline ends. This CDR3 comprises 14 residues. The germline gives CDR1 LGHDT, CDR2 YNNKEL (reference sequence). The CDR3 DNA sequence: TGTGCCAGCAAGGATCTCCTTAACACCGGGGAGCTGTTTTTT. This codes for CASKDLLNTGELFF.

The chain has TRBV29-1 and TRBJ2-3; 9 bases map to TRBD2. This CDR3 is built from 18 residues. V shed 3 bases, J shed 0 bases, and the junction held 13 bases outside the gene matches. The germline V gene has CDR1 SQVTM and CDR2 ANQGSEA. The CDR3: CSVDGRPGAGGSTDTQYF. The DNA of the CDR3 is TGCAGCGTTGATGGCCGCCCCGGAGCGGGAGGCAGCACAGATACGCAGTATTTT.

This clonotype was counted many times. V and J are TRBV7-8 and TRBJ2-1; weak D call: TRBD2 (6 bases). Germline CDR1 SGHVS, CDR2 FQNEAQ. Trimming left V 2 bases short and J 4 bases short, with 12 bases between. The CDR3 length is 15 residues. The CDR3: CASSLMAGRYNEQFF. CDR3 coding DNA: TGTGCCAGCAGCTTAATGGCGGGGAGATACAATGAGCAGTTCTTC.

This clonotype was detected only a few times. The chain uses TRBV5-1 and TRBJ2-3; D call uncertain. Trimming stripped 0 bases from V and 7 bases from J, with 6 bases between. CDR3 length equals 12 residues. The germline CDR1 and CDR2 sequences are SGHRS and YFSETQ. This CDR3 is CASSLGGYTQYF. The CDR3 DNA sequence: TGCGCCAGCAGCTTGGGGGGTTATACGCAGTATTTT.

The V gene is TRBV3-1, the J gene TRBJ2-5; D is perhaps TRBD1 (7 bases). The V gene's germline CDR1 is LGHDT and CDR2 YNNKEL (reference sequence). This CDR3 has 15 residues. V was clipped by 6 bases and J by 2 bases, with 16 bases between them. This CDR3 is CASSQRRGQQETQYF. CDR3 DNA sequence: TGTGCCAGCAGTCAAAGGAGGGGACAGCAAGAGACCCAGTACTTC.

This clonotype showed up just a few times. The chain employs TRBV11-2 and TRBJ2-1; TRBD2 matches at 8 bases. Germline values: CDR1 SGHAT, CDR2 FQNNGV. The CDR3 is made up of 16 amino acids. V trimming: 4 bases; J trimming: 4 bases; junction bases outside the gene matches: 9. The CDR3 sequence is CASSSQAGVLYNEQFF. Here the CDR3 DNA reads TGTGCCAGCAGCTCCCAAGCGGGGGTTCTTTACAATGAGCAGTTCTTC.

V is TRBV11-2 and J is TRBJ2-7; 8 bases map to TRBD1. The CDR3 extends over 13 amino acids. Per germline, CDR1 SGHAT and CDR2 FQNNGV. V dropped 4 bases and J dropped 11; count of bases not matched to a gene: 10. The CDR3 reads CASSSTRVGQEYF. As DNA, the CDR3 is TGTGCCAGCAGCTCAACACGTGTGGGACAGGAGTACTTC.

V gene TRBV4-1 combines with J gene TRBJ1-3, with D perhaps TRBD1 (6 bases). Trimming stripped 2 bases from V and 4 bases from J, with 12 bases between. Germline lookup yields CDR1 MGHRA and CDR2 YSYEKL. The CDR3 runs 15 residues. The CDR3 reads CASSQPGQSGNTIYF. CDR3 bases: TGCGCCAGCAGCCAACCAGGACAGTCGGGAAACACCATATATTTT.

Ten or more counts support this clonotype. The rearrangement links TRBV12-5 to TRBJ2-7, with D possibly TRBD2 on 5 matching bases. There are 15 residues in the CDR3. From germline, CDR1 is LGHNT and CDR2 FRNRAP. With 7 bases removed from V and 4 bases from J, the gap between germline ends came to 20 bases. The CDR3 reads CASDPGRHDPYEQYV. For the CDR3, the DNA is TGTGCTAGTGATCCGGGGAGACATGATCCATACGAGCAGTACGTC.

This clonotype was counted at least ten times. This CDR3 is CASSRGRTNTGELFF. The CDR3 region has the DNA TGTGCCAGCAGCCGGGGACGGACGAACACCGGGGAGCTGTTTTTT. The chain is built from TRBV3-1 and TRBJ2-2; the D call may be TRBD1 or TRBD2 (5 bases each). The CDR3 is 15 amino acids. The germline CDR1 and CDR2 sequences are LGHDT and YNNKEL (reference sequence). V lost 4 bases to trimming and J lost 0 bases, with 9 bases between them.

This clonotype was counted only a few times. This chain uses TRBV3-1 with TRBJ1-1; perhaps TRBD1 as D (6 bases). Germline lookup yields CDR1 LGHDT and CDR2 YNNKEL (reference sequence). V lost 1 base and J 4 bases, leaving 13 bases between the germline ends. The CDR3 covers 15 residues. CDR3 nucleotides: TGTGCCAGCAGCCAAGCGGGGGGCGGCGGCACTGAAGCTTTCTTT. Encoded protein: CASSQAGGGGTEAFF.

This clonotype was seen only a few times. The gene calls are TRBV20-1 and TRBJ1-5; possibly TRBD1 for D (5 bases). Germline CDR1 DFQATT, CDR2 SNEGSKA (reference sequence). The CDR3 is 15 residues long. The V end lost 3 bases, the J end lost 2 bases, and 14 bases lay between the germline ends. The CDR3 DNA reads as TGCAGTGCTAGCATGGGGCGAGTAGGCAATCAGCCCCAGCATTTT. Translation gives CSASMGRVGNQPQHF.

This clonotype was found many times. J is TRBJ2-2 and V is TRBV5-1; 8 positions match TRBD2. Germline-derived CDR1 and CDR2 are SGHRS and YFSETQ. V was clipped by 2 bases and J by 6 bases; unmatched bases: 6. CDR3 length: 15 residues. CDR3 sequence reads: CASSFLAGSPGELFF. The CDR3 DNA reads as TGCGCCAGCAGCTTCCTAGCGGGTAGCCCCGGGGAGCTGTTTTTT.

In its sample, this clonotype was seen a few times. The chain has TRBV2 and TRBJ1-1, with D unclear. Deletions cut 8 bases from V and 0 bases from J, with 13 bases between. CDR3 length equals 14 residues. CDR1 and CDR2 (germline): SNHLY, FYNNEI. CDR3 residues: CASGLGNLNTEAFF. CDR3 nucleotides: TGTGCCAGCGGCCTGGGAAACCTGAACACTGAAGCTTTCTTT.

The chain uses TRBV4-2 and TRBJ1-2; weak D call: TRBD1 (5 bases). Trimming removed 0 bases from V and 1 base from J, with 9 bases in between. CDR3 length: 15 residues. Germline V gene lookup returns CDR1 LGHNA and CDR2 YNFKEQ. The CDR3 is CASSQEAGGNYGYTF. CDR3 DNA: TGTGCCAGCAGCCAAGAAGCGGGGGGTAACTATGGCTACACCTTC.

This clonotype was counted between two and nine times. The chain joins TRBV20-1 to TRBJ1-2, with TRBD1 matching over 9 bases. Germline V gene lookup returns CDR1 DFQATT and CDR2 SNEGSKA (reference sequence). V lost 2 bases and J lost 4; bases outside the gene matches: 8. CDR3 size: 15 residues. Here the CDR3 DNA reads TGCAGTGCTAGATCTCACCTACAGGGGGCCTATGGCTACACCTTC. Protein product: CSARSHLQGAYGYTF.

This clonotype was seen more than once but under ten times. This chain uses TRBV28 with TRBJ2-3; the match to TRBD2 covers 13 bases. After removal of 5 bases from V and 0 bases from J, the junction contained 8 bases not matched to a gene. This CDR3 has 18 residues. Germline loops: CDR1 MDHEN, CDR2 SYDVKM. The CDR3 is CASSRRGGLAGSTDTQYF. The DNA for the CDR3 is TGTGCCAGCAGTCGGCGTGGGGGACTAGCGGGAAGCACAGATACGCAGTATTTT.

This clonotype appeared a few times. V and J are TRBV7-9 and TRBJ2-6; D uncertain. The ends were cut back, 3 bases at V and 2 bases at J, with 14 bases in the middle. CDR1 is SEHNR, CDR2 FQNEAQ, per germline (reference sequence). This CDR3 spans 17 amino acids. The CDR3 loop reads CASSLGSGVPGANVLTF. The CDR3 nucleotides read TGTGCCAGCAGCTTGGGGTCTGGGGTTCCTGGGGCCAACGTCCTGACTTTC.